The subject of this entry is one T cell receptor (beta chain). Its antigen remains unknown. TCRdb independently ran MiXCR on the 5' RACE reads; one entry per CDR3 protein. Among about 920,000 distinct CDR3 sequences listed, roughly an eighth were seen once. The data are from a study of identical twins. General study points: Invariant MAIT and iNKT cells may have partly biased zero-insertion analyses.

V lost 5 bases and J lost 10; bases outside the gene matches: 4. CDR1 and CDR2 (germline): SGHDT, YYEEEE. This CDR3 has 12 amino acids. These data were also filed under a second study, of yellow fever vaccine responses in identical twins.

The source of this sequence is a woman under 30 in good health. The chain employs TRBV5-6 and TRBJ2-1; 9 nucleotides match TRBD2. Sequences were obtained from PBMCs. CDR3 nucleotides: TGTGCCAGCAGAACCGGACTAGCGGAGCAGTTCTTC. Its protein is CASRTGLAEQFF.